One and the same sample provided the 19 T cell receptor beta chains below, sequenced in a study of shared clonotypes between healthy human individuals. The method was immunoSEQ multiplex PCR; TCRdb's version includes in-frame clones alone and lacks a portion of them. The sample yields hundreds of thousands of clones, less than 80% seen once. The sequenced sample was memory CD4+ T cells sorted from blood. Subset given: CD45RA-negative fraction. All receptors come from a woman aged 25 to 39 in good health.

CDR3 sequence reads: CASRTHEGGASNQPQHF. The DNA of the CDR3 is TGTGCCAGTAGAACTCACGAGGGGGGGGCAAGCAATCAGCCCCAGCATTTT. This chain links TRBV19 with TRBJ1-5; D is possibly TRBD1 (6 bases). The CDR3 covers 17 residues. In germline, CDR1 is LNHDA, CDR2 SQIVND (reference sequence). Trimming removed 6 bases from V and 1 base from J, with 19 bases in between.

The chain joins TRBV5-1 to TRBJ1-1; 8 nucleotides agree with TRBD1. J was trimmed by 0 bases and V by 5 bases; bases with no gene match: 6. The CDR3 runs to 15 residues. Germline V gives CDR1 SGHRS, CDR2 YFSETQ. The DNA of the CDR3 is TGCGCCAGCAGGAAAGGACAGGGCTTGAACACTGAAGCTTTCTTT. The encoded protein is CASRKGQGLNTEAFF.

A word on this clone: Other nucleotide sequences from this sample produce the same CDR3. V is TRBV7-2 and J is TRBJ2-1; D is undetermined. Trimming left V 5 bases short and J 5 bases short, with 10 bases between. The CDR3 consists of 13 residues. The germline V gene encodes CDR1 SGHTA and CDR2 FQGNSA. The CDR3 nucleotides are TGTGCCAGCAGCCCGTACTTGAACAATGAGCAGTTCTTC. Protein: CASSPYLNNEQFF.

The CDR3 spells CASSQEALSNEQFF. The CDR3, as DNA: TGTGCCAGCAGCCAAGAGGCCCTTAGCAATGAGCAGTTCTTC. The chain carries TRBV4-2 and TRBJ2-1; D is unresolved. CDR1 is LGHNA, CDR2 YNFKEQ, per germline. The CDR3 runs 14 residues. The V end was cut by 0 bases, the J end by 6 bases, with 9 bases between.

The genes are TRBV6-1 and TRBJ2-1, with TRBD2 identical over 8 bases. CDR3 length equals 14 residues. Germline CDR1 and CDR2: MNHNS and SASEGT. Trimming cost V 1 base and J 8 bases; bases outside gene matches: 4. In nucleotides, the CDR3 is TGTGCCAGCAGTGAAGTGACTAGCGTCTATGAGCAGTTCTTC. Translation gives CASSEVTSVYEQFF.

Here the CDR3 DNA reads TGTGCCAGCAGTGACTCGGTGAGGAGAAACACCGGGGAGCTGTTTTTT. Translated: CASSDSVRRNTGELFF. V gene TRBV6-4 combines with J gene TRBJ2-2; no definite D call. Germline CDR1 and CDR2: MRHNA and SNTAGT. This CDR3 has 16 residues. Trimming left V 0 bases short and J 2 bases short, with 10 bases between.

This clone was seen a single time. This chain links TRBV7-8 with TRBJ1-3; D uncertain. V lost 5 bases, J lost 8 bases, and 19 bases lay in between. This CDR3 has 15 residues. The germline V gene encodes CDR1 SGHVS and CDR2 FQNEAQ. This chain's CDR3 is CASSPRSGLVDTIYF. In DNA, the CDR3 is TGTGCCAGCAGCCCCCGCTCGGGGTTGGTGGACACCATATATTTT.

The J gene is TRBJ2-2, the V gene TRBV5-1; D remains ambiguous. The CDR3 extends over 14 amino acids. The ends were cut back, 1 base at V and 6 bases at J, with 10 bases in the middle. Germline CDR1 is SGHRS and CDR2 is YFSETQ. CDR3 nucleotide sequence: TGCGCCAGCAGCTTGAGTAACCCCGCCGGGGAGCTGTTTTTT. It specifies CASSLSNPAGELFF. Combining the CDR3 with reference TRBV5-1 and TRBJ2-2 gives the whole variable domain KAGVTQTPRYLIKTRGQQVTLSCSPISGHRSVSWYQQTPGQGLQFLFEYFSETQRNKGNFPGRFSGRQFSNSRSEMNVSTLELGDSALYLCASSLSNPAGELFFGEGSRLTVL.

Details on this clone: The identical CDR3 is also encoded by other nucleotide sequences in the sample. This chain joins TRBV28 and TRBJ1-1, with unresolved D. The CDR3 length is 13 residues. V gave up 3 bases and J gave up 1 base, with 6 bases separating them. The germline CDR1 and CDR2 sequences are MDHEN and SYDVKM. Written as DNA, the CDR3 is TGTGCCAGCAGTTTCCCCGAGAACACTGAAGCTTTCTTT. Amino acids: CASSFPENTEAFF.

This clone was observed once. This chain links TRBV25-1 with TRBJ2-5; D ambiguous. Trimming removed 0 bases at V and 5 bases at J, with 13 bases between. Germline V CDR1 and CDR2: MGHDK, SYGVNS. The CDR3 has 15 residues. This chain's CDR3 is CASSEYTVRQETQYF. In DNA, the CDR3 is TGTGCCAGCAGTGAATATACAGTCAGGCAGGAGACCCAGTACTTC. Full variable domain (outside the CDR3, taken from reference TRBV25-1 and TRBJ2-5): EADIYQTPRYLVIGTGKKITLECSQTMGHDKMYWYQQDPGMELHLIHYSYGVNSTEKGDLSSESTVSRIRTEHFPLTLESARPSHTSQYLCASSEYTVRQETQYFGPGTRLLVL.

This clone was counted a few times. The chain carries TRBV5-1 and TRBJ1-1; D ambiguous. Germline assignment: CDR1 SGHRS and CDR2 YFSETQ. The CDR3 has 16 residues. The V end was cut by 2 bases, the J end by 1 base, with 15 bases between. Here the CDR3 reads CASSFPSGRANTEAFF. Written as DNA, the CDR3 is TGCGCCAGCAGCTTTCCATCCGGGCGGGCGAACACTGAAGCTTTCTTT.

At least ten counts were recorded for this clone. The rearrangement uses TRBV28 and TRBJ2-7; D perhaps matches TRBD2 (6 bases). Germline assignment: CDR1 MDHEN and CDR2 SYDVKM. This CDR3 has 14 residues. Trimming removed 6 bases at V and 1 base at J, with 13 bases between. The CDR3 loop reads CASRPGLESYEQYF. DNA for the CDR3: TGTGCCAGCAGGCCGGGACTGGAGTCCTACGAGCAGTACTTC.

J is TRBJ2-5 and V is TRBV7-8; 7 bases line up with TRBD1. Unmatched junction bases numbered 11, after V lost 5 bases and J lost 5 bases. Per germline, CDR1 SGHVS and CDR2 FQNEAQ. This CDR3 is 15 amino acids long. CDR3 sequence reads: CASSTRQGLGETQYF. CDR3 sequence (DNA): TGTGCCAGCAGCACCCGACAGGGTTTGGGTGAGACCCAGTACTTC.

V gene TRBV20-1 combines with J gene TRBJ2-5; no firm D call. Germline V CDR1 and CDR2: DFQATT, SNEGSKA (reference sequence). The CDR3 totals 11 residues. Trimming shortened V by 4 bases and J by 4 bases, and 7 bases separated the two germline ends. The CDR3 DNA follows: TGCAGTGCTATAATCGGAGAGACCCAGTACTTC. Protein product: CSAIIGETQYF.

The chain employs TRBV7-9 and TRBJ2-7; a possible D gene is TRBD2 (5 bases). V was trimmed by 5 bases and J by 2 bases, leaving 19 bases between them. From germline, CDR1 is SEHNR and CDR2 FQNEAQ (reference sequence). CDR3 length: 16 amino acids. CDR3 loop: CASSRVSVFQTYEQYF. CDR3 DNA: TGTGCCAGCAGCCGAGTTAGCGTGTTTCAGACCTACGAGCAGTACTTC.

Only one count was recorded for this clone. The CDR3: CASSFSPGNNQPQHF. CDR3 bases: TGCGCCAGCAGTTTTTCTCCCGGTAATAATCAGCCCCAGCATTTT. The chain links TRBV23-1 to TRBJ1-5, with D unclear. TRBV23-1 is sorted into the ORF group, with uncertain function. The CDR3 covers 15 residues. V was cut by 5 bases and J by 4 bases, with 15 bases left in between.

The chain links TRBV4-1 to TRBJ2-3; 9 bases fit TRBD2. This CDR3 contains 16 residues. Looked up from germline, CDR1 is MGHRA and CDR2 is YSYEKL. Germline trimming cut 1 base from V and 6 bases from J; bases unmatched to any gene: 8. The CDR3: CASSQGIAGDGDTQYF. The CDR3 region has the DNA TGCGCCAGCAGCCAAGGTATAGCGGGAGATGGGGATACGCAGTATTTT.

The rearrangement joins TRBV2 to TRBJ2-1, with TRBD2 matching over 7 bases. Germline CDR1 is SNHLY and CDR2 is FYNNEI. V lost 5 bases and J lost 6; bases outside the gene matches: 10. The CDR3 has 15 residues. In nucleotides, the CDR3 is TGTGCCAGCAGTCCCCGTCTAGGCGGGGGCAATGAGCAGTTCTTC. Its translation is CASSPRLGGGNEQFF.

The chain carries TRBV27 and TRBJ1-5, with a possible D match to TRBD1 (6 bases). Germline V gives CDR1 MNHEY, CDR2 SMNVEV (reference sequence). Trimming stripped 5 bases from V and 6 bases from J, with 20 bases between. The CDR3 spans 16 residues. The CDR3 region is CASSPHSGEAGQPQHF. The CDR3 nucleotides are TGTGCCAGCAGTCCCCACTCAGGGGAAGCGGGTCAGCCCCAGCATTTT.